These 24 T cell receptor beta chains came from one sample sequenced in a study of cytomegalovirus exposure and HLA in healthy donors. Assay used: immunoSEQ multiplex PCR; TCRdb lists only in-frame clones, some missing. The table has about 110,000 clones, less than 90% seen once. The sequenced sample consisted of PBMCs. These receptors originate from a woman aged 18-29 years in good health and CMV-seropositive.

The CDR3 loop is CASSELLGGNYGYTF. CDR3 sequence (DNA): TGTGCCAGCAGTGAGTTGTTGGGGGGAAACTATGGCTACACCTTC. This chain links TRBV25-1 with TRBJ1-2; D perhaps matches TRBD1 (5 bases). The germline CDR1 and CDR2 sequences are MGHDK and SYGVNS. The CDR3 covers 15 residues. V was pared by 3 bases and J by 2 bases, with 13 bases between.

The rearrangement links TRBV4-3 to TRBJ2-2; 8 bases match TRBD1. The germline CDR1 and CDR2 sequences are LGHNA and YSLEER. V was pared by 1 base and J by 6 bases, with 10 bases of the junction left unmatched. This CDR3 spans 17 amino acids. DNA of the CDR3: TGCGCCAGCAGCCAAGGGGGTGGGACAGGACGGGCCGGGGAGCTGTTTTTT. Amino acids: CASSQGGGTGRAGELFF.

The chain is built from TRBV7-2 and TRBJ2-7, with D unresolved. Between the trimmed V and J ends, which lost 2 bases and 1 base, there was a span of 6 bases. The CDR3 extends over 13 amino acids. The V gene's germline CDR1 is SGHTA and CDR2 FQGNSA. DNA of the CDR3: TGTGCCAGCAGCTTAAGCTCGTCCTACGAGCAGTACTTC. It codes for CASSLSSSYEQYF.

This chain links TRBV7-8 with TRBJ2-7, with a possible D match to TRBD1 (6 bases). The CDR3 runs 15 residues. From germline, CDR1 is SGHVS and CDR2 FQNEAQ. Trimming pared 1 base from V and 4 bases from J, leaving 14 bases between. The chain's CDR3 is CASSLGQGPSYEQYV. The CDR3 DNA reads TGTGCCAGCAGCTTAGGTCAGGGGCCTTCTTACGAGCAGTACGTC.

The CDR3 nucleotides read TGTGCCAGCTCAAGACAGTTCACTGAAGCTTTCTTT. It is translated as CASSRQFTEAFF. The chain recombines TRBV19 with TRBJ1-1; D possibly corresponds to TRBD1 (5 bases). This CDR3 comprises 12 residues. The germline CDR1 and CDR2 sequences are LNHDA and SQIVND (reference sequence). V dropped 9 bases and J dropped 4 bases, with 12 bases sitting between them.

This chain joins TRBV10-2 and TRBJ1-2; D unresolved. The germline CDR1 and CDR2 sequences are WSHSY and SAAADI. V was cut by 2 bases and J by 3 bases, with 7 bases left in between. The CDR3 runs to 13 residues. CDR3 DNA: TGCGCCAGCAGTGAGATGGGCGACTATGGCTACACCTTC. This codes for CASSEMGDYGYTF.

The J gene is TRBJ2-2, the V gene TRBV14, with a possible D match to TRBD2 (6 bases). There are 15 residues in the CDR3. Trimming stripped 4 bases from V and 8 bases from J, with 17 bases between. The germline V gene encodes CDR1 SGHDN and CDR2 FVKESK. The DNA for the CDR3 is TGTGCCAGCAGCCTGGAGGGGTTCTTACCGGGGGAGCTGTTTTTT. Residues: CASSLEGFLPGELFF.

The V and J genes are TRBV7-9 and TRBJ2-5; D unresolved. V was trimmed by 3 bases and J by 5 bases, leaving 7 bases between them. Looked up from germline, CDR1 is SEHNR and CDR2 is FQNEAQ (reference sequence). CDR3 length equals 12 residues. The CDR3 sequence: CASSLRHETQYF. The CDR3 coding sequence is TGTGCCAGCAGCTTGCGGCACGAGACCCAGTACTTC.

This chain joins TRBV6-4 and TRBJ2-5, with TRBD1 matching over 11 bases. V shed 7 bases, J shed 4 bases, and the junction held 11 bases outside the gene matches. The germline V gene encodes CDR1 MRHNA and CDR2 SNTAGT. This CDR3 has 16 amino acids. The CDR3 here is CASTFAAGTGGETQYF. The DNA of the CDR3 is TGTGCCAGCACCTTCGCCGCCGGGACAGGGGGAGAGACCCAGTACTTC.

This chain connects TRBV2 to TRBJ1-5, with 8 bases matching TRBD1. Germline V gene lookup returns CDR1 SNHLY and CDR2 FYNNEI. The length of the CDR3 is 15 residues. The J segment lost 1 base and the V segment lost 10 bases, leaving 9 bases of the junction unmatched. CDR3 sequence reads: CATTPGGLSNQPQHF. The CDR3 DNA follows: TGTGCCACCACCCCAGGGGGCTTAAGCAATCAGCCCCAGCATTTT.

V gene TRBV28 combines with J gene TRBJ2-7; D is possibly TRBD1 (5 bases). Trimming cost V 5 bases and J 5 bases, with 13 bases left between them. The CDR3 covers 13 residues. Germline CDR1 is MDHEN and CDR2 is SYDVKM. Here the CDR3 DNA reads TGTGCCAGCAGTGGGGATCAGGGAAACGAGCAGTACGTC. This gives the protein CASSGDQGNEQYV.

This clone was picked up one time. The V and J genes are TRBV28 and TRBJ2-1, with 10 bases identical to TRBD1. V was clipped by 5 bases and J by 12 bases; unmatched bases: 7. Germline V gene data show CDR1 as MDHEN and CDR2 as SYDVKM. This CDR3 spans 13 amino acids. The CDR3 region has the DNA TGTGCCAGCAGTGGACAGGGGGTCTTTGCGCAGTTCTTC. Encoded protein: CASSGQGVFAQFF.

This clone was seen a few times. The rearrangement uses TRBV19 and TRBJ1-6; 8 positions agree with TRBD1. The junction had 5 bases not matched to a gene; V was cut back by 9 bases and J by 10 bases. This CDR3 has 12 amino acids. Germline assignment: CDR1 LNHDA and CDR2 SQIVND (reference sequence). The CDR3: CASGQGLSPLHF. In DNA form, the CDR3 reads TGTGCCAGCGGACAGGGTTTGTCACCCCTCCACTTT.

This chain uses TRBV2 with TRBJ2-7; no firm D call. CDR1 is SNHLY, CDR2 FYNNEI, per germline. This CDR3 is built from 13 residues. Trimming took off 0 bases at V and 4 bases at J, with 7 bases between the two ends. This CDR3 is CASSEAQVYEQYV. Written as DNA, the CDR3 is TGTGCCAGCAGTGAAGCGCAGGTATACGAGCAGTACGTC.

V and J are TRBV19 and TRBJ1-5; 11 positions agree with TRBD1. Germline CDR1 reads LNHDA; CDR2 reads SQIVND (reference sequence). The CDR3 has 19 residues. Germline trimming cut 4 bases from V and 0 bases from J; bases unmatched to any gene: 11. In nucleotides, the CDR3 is TGTGCCAGTAGTAAGGGACAGGGGGTTGAAATAGGTAGCAATCAGCCCCAGCATTTT. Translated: CASSKGQGVEIGSNQPQHF.

This CDR3 is CASQRRWVNEQFF. The DNA of the CDR3 is TGTGCCAGCCAGAGGCGGTGGGTCAATGAGCAGTTCTTC. The chain joins TRBV28 to TRBJ2-1; the D is unclear. The germline V gene encodes CDR1 MDHEN and CDR2 SYDVKM. The CDR3 has 13 residues. V lost 8 bases and J 6 bases, leaving 14 bases between the germline ends.

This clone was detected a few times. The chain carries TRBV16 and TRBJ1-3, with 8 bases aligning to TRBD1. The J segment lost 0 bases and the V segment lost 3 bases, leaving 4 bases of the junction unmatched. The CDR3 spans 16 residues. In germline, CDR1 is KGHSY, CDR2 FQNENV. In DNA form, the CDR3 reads TGTGCCAGCAGCCACGCCACAGGGGGCTCTGGAAACACCATATATTTT. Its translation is CASSHATGGSGNTIYF.

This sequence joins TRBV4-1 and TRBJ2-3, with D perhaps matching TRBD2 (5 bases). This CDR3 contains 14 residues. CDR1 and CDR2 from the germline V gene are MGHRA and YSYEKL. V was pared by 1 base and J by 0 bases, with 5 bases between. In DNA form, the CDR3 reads TGCGCCAGCAGCCAAGCGGGGAGCACAGATACGCAGTATTTT. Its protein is CASSQAGSTDTQYF.

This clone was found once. In DNA, the CDR3 is TGTGCCAGCAGTCCCGGGACAGGGAGTGGCTACACCTTC. Protein product: CASSPGTGSGYTF. This rearrangement joins TRBV6-1 to TRBJ1-2, with 9 bases that match TRBD1. The length of the CDR3 is 13 residues. The V segment lost 5 bases and the J segment 7 bases; nucleotides outside the gene matches: 5. CDR1 and CDR2 (germline): MNHNS, SASEGT.

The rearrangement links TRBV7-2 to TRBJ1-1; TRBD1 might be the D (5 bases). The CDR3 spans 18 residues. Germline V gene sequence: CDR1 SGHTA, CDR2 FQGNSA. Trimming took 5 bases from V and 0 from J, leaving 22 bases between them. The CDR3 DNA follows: TGTGCCAGCAGCCCCACCCAGGGCTTAGCCTTACTGAACACTGAAGCTTTCTTT. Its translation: CASSPTQGLALLNTEAFF.

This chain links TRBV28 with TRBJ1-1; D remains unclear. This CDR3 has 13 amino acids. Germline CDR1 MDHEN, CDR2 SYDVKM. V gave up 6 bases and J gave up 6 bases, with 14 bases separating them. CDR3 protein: CASRLNGFSEAFF. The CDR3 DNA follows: TGTGCCAGCAGACTAAATGGCTTTTCTGAAGCTTTCTTT.

This CDR3 is CASSVSQGWETQYF. CDR3 in DNA: TGTGCCAGCAGTGTGTCACAGGGTTGGGAGACCCAGTACTTC. The rearrangement joins TRBV6-1 to TRBJ2-5; a possible D gene is TRBD1 (6 bases). V lost 4 bases and J 5 bases, leaving 14 bases between the germline ends. The CDR3 has 14 residues. Germline CDR1 MNHNS, CDR2 SASEGT.

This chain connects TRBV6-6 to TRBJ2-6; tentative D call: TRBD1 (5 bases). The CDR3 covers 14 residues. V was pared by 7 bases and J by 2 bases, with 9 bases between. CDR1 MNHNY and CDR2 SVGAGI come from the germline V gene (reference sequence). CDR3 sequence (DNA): TGTGCCAGCACAGACAGAACTGGGGCCAACGTCCTGACTTTC. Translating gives CASTDRTGANVLTF.

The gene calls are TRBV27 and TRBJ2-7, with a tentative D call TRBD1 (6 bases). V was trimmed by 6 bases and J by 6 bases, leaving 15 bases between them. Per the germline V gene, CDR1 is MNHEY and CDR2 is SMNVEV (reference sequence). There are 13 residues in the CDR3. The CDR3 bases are TGTGCCAGCAGATTTACAGGGTTGGGCGAGCAGTACTTC. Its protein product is CASRFTGLGEQYF.